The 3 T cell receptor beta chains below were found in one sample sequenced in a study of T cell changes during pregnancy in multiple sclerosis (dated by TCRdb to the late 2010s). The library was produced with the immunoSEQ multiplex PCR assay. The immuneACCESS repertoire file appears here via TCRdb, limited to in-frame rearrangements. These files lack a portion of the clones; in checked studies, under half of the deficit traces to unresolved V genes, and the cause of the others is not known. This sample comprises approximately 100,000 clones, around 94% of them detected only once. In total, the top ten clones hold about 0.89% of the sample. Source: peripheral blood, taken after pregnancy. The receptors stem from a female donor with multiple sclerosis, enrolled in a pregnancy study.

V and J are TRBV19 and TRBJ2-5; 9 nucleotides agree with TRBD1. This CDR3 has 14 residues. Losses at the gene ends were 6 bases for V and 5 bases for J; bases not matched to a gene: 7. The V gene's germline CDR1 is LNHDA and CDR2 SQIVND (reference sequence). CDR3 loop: CASSQDRGKETQYF. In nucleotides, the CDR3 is TGTGCCAGTAGCCAGGACAGGGGCAAGGAGACCCAGTACTTC.

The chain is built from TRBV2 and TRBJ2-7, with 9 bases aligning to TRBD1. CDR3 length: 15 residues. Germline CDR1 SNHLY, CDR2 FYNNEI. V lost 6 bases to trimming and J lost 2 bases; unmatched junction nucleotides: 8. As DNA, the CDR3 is TGTGCCAGCAGGAAAGACAGGGGGGAAACCTACGAGCAGTACTTC. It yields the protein CASRKDRGETYEQYF.

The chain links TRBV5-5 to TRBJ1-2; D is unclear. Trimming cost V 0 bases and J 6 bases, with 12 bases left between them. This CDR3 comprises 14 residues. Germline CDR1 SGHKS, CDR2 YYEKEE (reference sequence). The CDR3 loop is CASSLGEPHHGYTF. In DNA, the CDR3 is TGTGCCAGCAGCTTGGGAGAGCCCCACCATGGCTACACCTTC.